The rows below give T cell receptor beta chains drawn from one sample of a study of OX40 agonist ivuxolimab in advanced cancers. Only in-frame clones appear in the TCRdb table, and some are missing; sequencing was by immunoSEQ multiplex PCR. The sample includes 65,000 to 70,000 clones, roughly 84% seen only once; the top ten take 0.38%. Sequencing used CD4+ or CD8+ T cells sorted from blood, obtained in a trial of the OX40 agonist ivuxolimab. The source of these receptors is an adult with an advanced solid tumor such as melanoma, head and neck, liver or kidney cancer. CDR3s include the opening cysteine and the closing phenylalanine or tryptophan. Each record gives: J gene, V gene, CDR3 protein.

>TRBJ1-2|TRBV27
CATSTGNYGYTF
>.|TRBV4-1
CASSQDLAGGSYEQYF
>TRBJ1-4|TRBV5-1
CASSLATGGYEKLFF
>TRBJ1-2|TRBV5-4
CATRDRRYGYTF
>TRBJ2-5|TRBV29-1
CSVGQSYQETQYF
>TRBJ2-1|TRBV11-2
CASSSGLANEQFF
>TRBJ2-1|TRBV2
CASTPAGTRGSNEQFF
>TRBJ1-5|TRBV20-1
CSARERMAQHF
>TRBJ1-2|TRBV2
CASSRDRGAYGYTF
>TRBJ1-2|TRBV18
CASSPLKAGDYGYTF
>TRBJ2-7|TRBV5-4
CASSRTGTGDWEQYF
>TRBJ2-3|TRBV18
CASSPQPAGTGGTDTQYF
>TRBJ1-2|TRBV4-1
CASSQEDISNYGYTF
>TRBJ1-2|TRBV7-9
CASSTRLNYGYTF
>TRBJ2-7|TRBV30
CAWMGGGGEQYF
>TRBJ1-4|TRBV19
CASRLQGRSATNEKLFF